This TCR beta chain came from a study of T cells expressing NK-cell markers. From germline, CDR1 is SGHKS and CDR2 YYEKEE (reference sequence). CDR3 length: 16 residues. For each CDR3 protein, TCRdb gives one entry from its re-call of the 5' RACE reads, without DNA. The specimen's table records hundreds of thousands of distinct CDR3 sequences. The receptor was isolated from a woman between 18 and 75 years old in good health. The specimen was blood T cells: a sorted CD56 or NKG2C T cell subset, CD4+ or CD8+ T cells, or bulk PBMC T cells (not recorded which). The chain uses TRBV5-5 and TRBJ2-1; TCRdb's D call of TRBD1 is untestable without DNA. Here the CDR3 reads CASSREGWGAYNEQFF. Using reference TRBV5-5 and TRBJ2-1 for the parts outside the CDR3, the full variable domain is DAGVTQSPTHLIKTRGQQVTLRCSPISGHKSVSWYQQVLGQGPQFIFQYYEKEERGRGNFPDRFSARQFPNYSSELNVNALLLGDSALYLCASSREGWGAYNEQFFGPGTRLTVL.